The 25 T cell receptor beta chains in this list originate from one sample, sequenced in a study of T cell responses to AZD1222 COVID-19 vaccine. Profiled with immunoSEQ multiplex PCR; TCRdb holds only in-frame clones, not every one. Of about 62,000 clones in the sample, 76% are singletons; the top ten hold about an eighth. Sequenced here: peripheral blood, sampled on day 0 of AZD1222 vaccination. Every receptor here comes from an adult in good health.

The chain has TRBV15 and TRBJ1-2; no definite D call. Trimming stripped 0 bases from V and 2 bases from J, with 10 bases between. Germline V gives CDR1 LNHNV, CDR2 YYDKDF (reference sequence). The CDR3 runs 15 residues. CDR3 nucleotide sequence: TGTGCCACCAGCAGAGATAATGAAGGCAACTATGGCTACACCTTC. This gives the protein CATSRDNEGNYGYTF.

The chain is built from TRBV12-3 or TRBV12-4 and TRBJ1-5; D is unresolved. V lost 5 bases, J lost 3 bases, and 8 bases lay in between. The CDR3 has 13 amino acids. The CDR3 sequence is CASSRAHNQPQHF. DNA of the CDR3: TGTGCCAGCAGTCGTGCCCACAATCAGCCCCAGCATTTT.

The V gene is TRBV11-2, the J gene TRBJ1-5; 8 nucleotides align to TRBD1. V lost 5 bases, J lost 3 bases, and 3 bases stayed unmatched. The CDR3 is 14 residues long. Germline loops: CDR1 SGHAT, CDR2 FQNNGV. CDR3 loop: CASSQGALNQPQHF. CDR3 nucleotide sequence: TGTGCCAGCAGCCAGGGGGCCCTCAATCAGCCCCAGCATTTT.

This chain joins TRBV19 and TRBJ1-1, with D possibly TRBD1 on 5 matching bases. V was pared by 8 bases and J by 6 bases, with 13 bases between. Per the germline V gene, CDR1 is LNHDA and CDR2 is SQIVND (reference sequence). The CDR3 sequence is 12 residues long. This CDR3 is CASSPRQPEAFF. CDR3 DNA: TGTGCCAGTTCTCCTAGACAGCCTGAAGCTTTCTTT.

This chain's CDR3 is CASTLGQGSYNEQFF. The CDR3 region has the DNA TGTGCCAGCACCTTGGGACAGGGATCCTACAATGAGCAGTTCTTC. This sequence joins TRBV9 and TRBJ2-1; 9 bases map to TRBD1. This CDR3 contains 15 residues. The germline CDR1 and CDR2 sequences are SGDLS and YYNGEE. Trimming at V came to 6 bases and at J to 1 base, leaving 5 bases not matched to a gene.

The chain recombines TRBV7-2 with TRBJ2-5; the D is unclear. V was clipped by 5 bases and J by 5 bases, with 9 bases between them. This CDR3 spans 12 amino acids. The germline gives CDR1 SGHTA, CDR2 FQGNSA. CDR3 bases: TGTGCCAGCAGCCCCTATGGGGAGACCCAGTACTTC. Protein sequence: CASSPYGETQYF.

Notes on this clone: One end of the junction fails to match germline, which may point to a read error. The V call is TRBV27, the J call TRBJ2-2, with D perhaps assigned TRBD1 or TRBD2 (5 bases each). The CDR3 length is 14 residues. Germline assignment: CDR1 MNHEY and CDR2 SMNVEV (reference sequence). The DNA of the CDR3 is TGTGCCAGCGGTTTCGGGACCCAGACCGGGGAGCTGTTTTTT. It yields the protein CASGFGTQTGELFF.

V usage is TRBV6-2 or TRBV6-3 and J usage is TRBJ2-5; D is unclear. Germline loops: CDR1 MNHEY, CDR2 SVGEGT. CDR3 size: 19 residues. Trimming took off 0 bases at V and 5 bases at J, with 25 bases between the two ends. DNA for the CDR3: TGTGCCAGCAGTTACTCGAGAGTTGGAAGTGGATCCGACCGGGAGACCCAGTACTTC. Protein sequence: CASSYSRVGSGSDRETQYF.

The genes are TRBV28 and TRBJ1-2, with D hard to call. V lost 6 bases and J lost 4, with 15 bases in between. Germline CDR1 is MDHEN and CDR2 is SYDVKM. CDR3 size: 14 residues. The CDR3 DNA reads as TGTGCCAGCAGCCCCCCGCGGCTTATCTATGGCTACACCTTC. Translated: CASSPPRLIYGYTF.

This clone was observed a few times. V and J are TRBV4-1 and TRBJ1-1, with TRBD1 matching 7 bases. Trimming removed 2 bases from V and 7 bases from J; junction bases left unmatched: 4. Germline values: CDR1 MGHRA, CDR2 YSYEKL. The CDR3 extends over 13 amino acids. The CDR3 region is CASSQNTGDEAFF. CDR3 nucleotides: TGCGCCAGCAGCCAAAATACAGGGGATGAAGCTTTCTTT.

This clone was detected only a few times. The rearrangement joins TRBV4-3 to TRBJ1-2, with D unclear. The length of the CDR3 is 14 residues. Trimming removed 1 base from V and 6 bases from J, with 12 bases in between. CDR1 and CDR2 from the germline V gene are LGHNA and YSLEER. The CDR3 loop reads CASSQGLGSNGYTF. CDR3 bases: TGCGCCAGCAGCCAAGGACTGGGGTCGAATGGCTACACCTTC.

The V gene is TRBV12-3 or TRBV12-4, the J gene TRBJ1-6; no firm D call. The CDR3 runs 13 residues. Trimming took off 1 base at V and 7 bases at J, with 5 bases between the two ends. The CDR3 sequence: CASSLVENSPLHF. CDR3 nucleotide sequence: TGTGCCAGCAGTTTAGTTGAGAATTCACCCCTCCACTTT.

The chain recombines TRBV16 with TRBJ2-2; weak D call: TRBD2 (6 bases). The V gene's germline CDR1 is KGHSY and CDR2 FQNENV. The CDR3 spans 15 residues. Deletions cut 4 bases from V and 5 bases from J, with 14 bases between. CDR3 protein: CASSRPERGTGELFF. The CDR3 DNA is TGTGCCAGCAGCCGCCCGGAACGGGGGACCGGGGAGCTGTTTTTT.

This chain joins TRBV25-1 and TRBJ2-1, with 7 bases that match TRBD2. This CDR3 region has 16 residues. The ends lost 4 bases at V and 0 bases at J; junction bases unmatched: 6. Germline lookup yields CDR1 MGHDK and CDR2 SYGVNS. CDR3 DNA: TGTGCCAGCAGTGCTCTCGGGGGGAGCTCCTACAATGAGCAGTTCTTC. It is translated as CASSALGGSSYNEQFF. The full variable domain, in which reference TRBV25-1 and TRBJ2-1 provide the parts outside the CDR3, is EADIYQTPRYLVIGTGKKITLECSQTMGHDKMYWYQQDPGMELHLIHYSYGVNSTEKGDLSSESTVSRIRTEHFPLTLESARPSHTSQYLCASSALGGSSYNEQFFGPGTRLTVL.

The chain has TRBV5-1 and TRBJ1-5; a weak D match, TRBD1 (5 bases). V was clipped by 0 bases and J by 1 base, with 5 bases between them. This CDR3 spans 14 amino acids. The germline V gene encodes CDR1 SGHRS and CDR2 YFSETQ. Here the CDR3 DNA reads TGCGCCAGCAGCTTGGAGGGGAGCAATCAGCCCCAGCATTTT. This encodes CASSLEGSNQPQHF.

This clone was counted a single time. This chain uses TRBV7-6 with TRBJ2-3; tentatively, D is TRBD2 (6 bases). In germline, CDR1 is SGHVS, CDR2 FNYEAQ. V was trimmed by 5 bases and J by 3 bases, leaving 18 bases between them. The CDR3 has 16 residues. CDR3 in DNA: TGTGCCAGCAGCGCACGCGGGGCCCCGGGTACAGATACGCAGTATTTT. It translates to CASSARGAPGTDTQYF.

This clone was found once. This chain uses TRBV3-1 (or the pseudogene TRBV3-2) with TRBJ2-7; D gene unclear. V lost 0 bases and J 2 bases, leaving 14 bases between the germline ends. The CDR3 covers 16 residues. Per the germline V gene, CDR1 is LGHDT and CDR2 is YNNKEL (reference sequence). CDR3 loop: CASSQDWAPCPYEQYF. Here the CDR3 DNA reads TGTGCCAGCAGCCAAGATTGGGCACCATGCCCCTACGAGCAGTACTTC.

The V gene is TRBV30, the J gene TRBJ1-4; unclear D gene. V shed 1 base and J shed 8 bases, with 8 bases lying between them. This CDR3 spans 12 amino acids. From germline, CDR1 is GTSNPN and CDR2 SVGIG (reference sequence). The CDR3 loop reads CAWSAFQEKLFF. The CDR3 nucleotides are TGTGCCTGGAGTGCTTTTCAGGAAAAACTGTTTTTT.

This sequence joins TRBV19 and TRBJ2-7; D is uncertain. Germline-derived CDR1 and CDR2 are LNHDA and SQIVND (reference sequence). The V end lost 1 base, the J end lost 2 bases, and 9 bases lay between the germline ends. The CDR3 is 14 residues long. The CDR3 sequence: CASSIGNLPYEQYF. The CDR3 DNA follows: TGTGCCAGTAGTATAGGAAATTTACCCTACGAGCAGTACTTC.

The CDR3 DNA is TGTGCCAGCACAGGGAGAAGTCAGCCCCAGCATTTT. Translation: CASTGRSQPQHF. The chain joins TRBV6-6 to TRBJ1-5; D is possibly TRBD1 (5 bases). CDR1 and CDR2 (germline): MNHNY, SVGAGI (reference sequence). The germline V and J ends were trimmed by 7 bases and 6 bases, with 10 bases remaining between them. The CDR3 length is 12 residues.

The chain is built from TRBV5-1 and TRBJ1-2; possible D gene TRBD1, 5 bases. This CDR3 spans 15 amino acids. Deletions cut 4 bases from V and 4 bases from J, with 17 bases between. Per the germline V gene, CDR1 is SGHRS and CDR2 is YFSETQ. CDR3 protein: CASSGQSGGGYGYTF. The DNA for the CDR3 is TGCGCCAGCAGCGGTCAATCGGGCGGGGGCTATGGCTACACCTTC. The entire variable domain, with the rest obtained from reference TRBV5-1 and TRBJ1-2, is as follows: KAGVTQTPRYLIKTRGQQVTLSCSPISGHRSVSWYQQTPGQGLQFLFEYFSETQRNKGNFPGRFSGRQFSNSRSEMNVSTLELGDSALYLCASSGQSGGGYGYTFGSGTRLTVV.

This clone was picked up a small number of times. The chain carries TRBV27 and TRBJ2-7, with D uncertain. CDR1 MNHEY and CDR2 SMNVEV come from the germline V gene (reference sequence). This CDR3 has 12 amino acids. V was trimmed by 4 bases and J by 3 bases, leaving 7 bases between them. The CDR3, as DNA: TGTGCCAGCAGTTCACCGGGCTACGAGCAGTACTTC. It is translated as CASSSPGYEQYF.

This rearrangement joins TRBV29-1 to TRBJ1-1; no clear D gene. There are 12 residues in the CDR3. CDR1 and CDR2 from the germline V gene are SQVTM and ANQGSEA. V was trimmed by 0 bases and J by 8 bases, leaving 10 bases between them. The CDR3 loop reads CSVEDRRGEAFF. The CDR3 DNA follows: TGCAGCGTTGAAGACCGCAGAGGGGAAGCTTTCTTT. The full variable domain, in which reference TRBV29-1 and TRBJ1-1 provide the parts outside the CDR3, is SAVISQKPSRDICQRGTSLTIQCQVDSQVTMMFWYRQQPGQSLTLIATANQGSEATYESGFVIDKFPISRPNLTFSTLTVSNMSPEDSSIYLCSVEDRRGEAFFGQGTRLTVV.

The rearrangement links TRBV6-2 or TRBV6-3 to TRBJ2-7; D tentatively reads TRBD1 or TRBD2 (6 bases each). The CDR3 runs to 14 residues. Trimming shortened V by 6 bases and J by 6 bases, and 18 bases separated the two germline ends. CDR1 is MNHEY, CDR2 SVGEGT, per germline. This chain's CDR3 is CASSHPGGPAEQYF. CDR3 DNA: TGTGCCAGCAGCCACCCTGGGGGGCCCGCCGAGCAGTACTTC.

This chain joins TRBV10-3 and TRBJ2-7; TRBD2 aligns across 13 bases. This CDR3 comprises 18 residues. V was clipped by 2 bases and J by 5 bases; unmatched bases: 12. Germline-derived CDR1 and CDR2 are ENHRY and SYGVKD. CDR3 loop: CAISERGEGTSGTHEQYF. CDR3 in DNA: TGTGCCATCAGTGAGAGAGGGGAGGGGACTAGCGGGACCCACGAGCAGTACTTC.